This TCR beta chain was sequenced for a study of Graves' ophthalmopathy and Graves' hyperthyroidism. This clonotype occurred many times. Its antigen is still unknown. The CDR3 has 14 residues. J was trimmed by 4 bases and V by 3 bases; bases with no gene match: 5. CDR1 is MNHNS and CDR2 is SASEGT in the germline V gene. Amplification targeted the TCR beta CDR3 regions, with RNA transcripts as the source material. An opening RT-PCR round employed HTBI primers and preceded a second-round multiplex PCR. A single record per CDR3 protein comes from TCRdb applying MiXCR to the multiplex PCR reads. The sample lists 360,000 or so distinct CDR3 sequences, around 19% occurring once. Broader study findings: Among thyroid clonotypes expanded above 0.001 frequency, most also appeared in blood.

Input material: peripheral blood. This chain links TRBV6-1 with TRBJ1-2; 7 bases align to TRBD1. The receptor was derived from a woman between 18 and 30 years old with Graves' ophthalmopathy. The CDR3 DNA reads TGTGCCAGCAGTGAGTTCGACAGGGTCTATGGCTACACCTTC. Its protein is CASSEFDRVYGYTF.